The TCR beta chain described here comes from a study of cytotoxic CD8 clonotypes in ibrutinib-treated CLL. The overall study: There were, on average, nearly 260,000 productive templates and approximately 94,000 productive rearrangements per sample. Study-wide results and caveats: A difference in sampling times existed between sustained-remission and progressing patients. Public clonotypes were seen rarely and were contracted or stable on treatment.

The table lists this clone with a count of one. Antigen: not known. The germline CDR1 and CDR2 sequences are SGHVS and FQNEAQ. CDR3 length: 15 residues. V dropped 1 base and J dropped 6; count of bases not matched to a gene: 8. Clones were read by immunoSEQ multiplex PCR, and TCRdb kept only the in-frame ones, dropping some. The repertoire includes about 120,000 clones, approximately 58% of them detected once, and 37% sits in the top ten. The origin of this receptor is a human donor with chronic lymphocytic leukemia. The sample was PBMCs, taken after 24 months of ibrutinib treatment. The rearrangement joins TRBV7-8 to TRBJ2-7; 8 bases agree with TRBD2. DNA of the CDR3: TGTGCCAGCAGCTTAGTGGACGTCGGGAGGGGCGAGCAGTACTTC. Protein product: CASSLVDVGRGEQYF.